Sequencing of this TCR beta chain was carried out in a study of shared clonotypes between healthy human individuals. Study summary: Sampling drew on donors who were a couple of women and a few men aged 18 to 49.

V lost 6 bases and J lost 9, with 7 bases in between. CDR3 length equals 9 residues. The V gene's germline CDR1 is SGDLS and CDR2 YYNGEE. A 200 ng quantity of DNA, 25,000 to 30,000 T cell genomes, went into the sorted-subset replicate PCRs. Produced via immunoSEQ multiplex PCR; TCRdb's table is partial and in-frame only. Among 2 million to 2.5 million clones listed, around 92% were seen once. This chain links TRBV9 with TRBJ2-7; perhaps D is TRBD1 or TRBD2 (6 bases each). The origin of this receptor is a man younger than 30 in good health. Some clones in this sample may be carry-over from other donors' samples. The sample consisted of naive CD4+ T cells from PBMCs. Subset: CD45RA+ positively selected. In DNA form, the CDR3 reads TGTGCCAGCAAGGGGGGGCAGTACTTC. It yields the protein CASKGGQYF.